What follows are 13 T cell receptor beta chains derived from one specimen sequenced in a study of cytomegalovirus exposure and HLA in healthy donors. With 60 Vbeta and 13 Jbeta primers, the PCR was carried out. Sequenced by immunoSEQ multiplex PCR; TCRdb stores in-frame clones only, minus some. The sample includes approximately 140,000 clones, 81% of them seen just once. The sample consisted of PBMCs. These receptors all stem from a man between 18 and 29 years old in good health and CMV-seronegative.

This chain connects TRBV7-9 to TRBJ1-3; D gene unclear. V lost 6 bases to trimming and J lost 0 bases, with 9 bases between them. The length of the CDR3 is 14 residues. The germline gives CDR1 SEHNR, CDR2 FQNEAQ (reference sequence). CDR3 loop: CASSSRSSGNTIYF. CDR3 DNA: TGTGCCAGCAGTTCGAGGAGCTCTGGAAACACCATATATTTT.

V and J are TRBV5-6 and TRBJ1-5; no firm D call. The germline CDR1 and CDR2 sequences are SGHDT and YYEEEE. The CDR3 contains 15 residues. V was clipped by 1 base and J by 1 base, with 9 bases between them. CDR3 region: CASSLYRWSNQPQHF. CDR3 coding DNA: TGTGCCAGCAGCTTGTATAGATGGAGCAATCAGCCCCAGCATTTT.

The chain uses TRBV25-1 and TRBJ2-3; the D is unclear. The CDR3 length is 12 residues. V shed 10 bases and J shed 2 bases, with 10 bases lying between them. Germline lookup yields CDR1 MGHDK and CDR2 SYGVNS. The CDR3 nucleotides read TGTGCCACCCGAGCTCCCACAGATACGCAGTATTTT. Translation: CATRAPTDTQYF.

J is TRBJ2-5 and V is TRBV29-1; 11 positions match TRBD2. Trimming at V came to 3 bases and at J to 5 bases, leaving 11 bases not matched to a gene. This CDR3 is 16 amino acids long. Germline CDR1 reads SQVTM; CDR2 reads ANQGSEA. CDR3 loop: CSVETSGEYLWETQYF. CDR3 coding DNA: TGCAGCGTTGAGACTAGCGGGGAATACTTGTGGGAGACCCAGTACTTC.

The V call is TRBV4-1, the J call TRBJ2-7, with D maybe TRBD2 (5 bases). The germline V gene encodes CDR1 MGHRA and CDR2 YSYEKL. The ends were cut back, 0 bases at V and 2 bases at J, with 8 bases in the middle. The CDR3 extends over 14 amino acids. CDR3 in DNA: TGCGCCAGCAGCCAAGATGAGGGTCCCTACGAGCAGTACTTC. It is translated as CASSQDEGPYEQYF.

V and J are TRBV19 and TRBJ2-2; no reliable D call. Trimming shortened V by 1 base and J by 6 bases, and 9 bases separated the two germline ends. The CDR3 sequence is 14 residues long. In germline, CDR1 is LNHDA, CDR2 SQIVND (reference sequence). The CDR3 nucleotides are TGTGCCAGTAGTATAGGAAGCGTTGCCGGGGAGCTGTTTTTT. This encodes CASSIGSVAGELFF.

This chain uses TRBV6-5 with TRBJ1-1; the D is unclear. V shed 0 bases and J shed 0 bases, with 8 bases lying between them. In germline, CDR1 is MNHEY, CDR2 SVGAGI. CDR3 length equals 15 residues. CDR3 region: CASSYSSVVNTEAFF. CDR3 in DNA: TGTGCCAGCAGTTACTCGTCCGTAGTGAACACTGAAGCTTTCTTT.

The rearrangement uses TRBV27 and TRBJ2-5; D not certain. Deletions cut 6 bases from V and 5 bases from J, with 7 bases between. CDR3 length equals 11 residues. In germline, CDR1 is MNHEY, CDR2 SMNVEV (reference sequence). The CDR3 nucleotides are TGTGCCAGCAGCTCCGGGGAGACCCAGTACTTC. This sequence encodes CASSSGETQYF.

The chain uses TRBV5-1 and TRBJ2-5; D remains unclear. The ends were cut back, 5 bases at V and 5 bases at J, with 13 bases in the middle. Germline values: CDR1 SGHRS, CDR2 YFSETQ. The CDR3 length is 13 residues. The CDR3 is CASSEAAGETQYF. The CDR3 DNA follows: TGCGCCAGCAGTGAGGCGGCCGGGGAGACCCAGTACTTC.

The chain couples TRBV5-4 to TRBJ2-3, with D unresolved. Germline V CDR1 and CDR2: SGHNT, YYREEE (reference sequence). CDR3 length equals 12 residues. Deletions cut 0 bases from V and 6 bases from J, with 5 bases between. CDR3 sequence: CASSLGGDTQYF. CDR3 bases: TGTGCCAGCAGCTTGGGAGGCGATACGCAGTATTTT.

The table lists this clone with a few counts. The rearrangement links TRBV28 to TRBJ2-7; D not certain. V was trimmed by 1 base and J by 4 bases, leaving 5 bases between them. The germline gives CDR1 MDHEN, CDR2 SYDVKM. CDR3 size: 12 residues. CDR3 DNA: TGTGCCAGCAGTTTATCCAGGTACGAGCAGTACTTC. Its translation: CASSLSRYEQYF. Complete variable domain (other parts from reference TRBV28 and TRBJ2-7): DVKVTQSSRYLVKRTGEKVFLECVQDMDHENMFWYRQDPGLGLRLIYFSYDVKMKEKGDIPEGYSVSREKKERFSLILESASTNQTSMYLCASSLSRYEQYFGPGTRLTVT.

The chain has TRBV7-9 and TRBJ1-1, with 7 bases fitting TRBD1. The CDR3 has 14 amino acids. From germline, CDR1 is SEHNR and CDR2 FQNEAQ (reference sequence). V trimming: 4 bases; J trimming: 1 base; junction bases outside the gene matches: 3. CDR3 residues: CASSWGTANTEAFF. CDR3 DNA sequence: TGTGCCAGCAGCTGGGGGACAGCGAACACTGAAGCTTTCTTT.

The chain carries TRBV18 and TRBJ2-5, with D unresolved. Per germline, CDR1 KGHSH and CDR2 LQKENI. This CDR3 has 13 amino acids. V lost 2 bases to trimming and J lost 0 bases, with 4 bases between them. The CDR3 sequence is CASSPGYQETQYF. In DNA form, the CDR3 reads TGTGCCAGCTCACCAGGCTACCAAGAGACCCAGTACTTC.